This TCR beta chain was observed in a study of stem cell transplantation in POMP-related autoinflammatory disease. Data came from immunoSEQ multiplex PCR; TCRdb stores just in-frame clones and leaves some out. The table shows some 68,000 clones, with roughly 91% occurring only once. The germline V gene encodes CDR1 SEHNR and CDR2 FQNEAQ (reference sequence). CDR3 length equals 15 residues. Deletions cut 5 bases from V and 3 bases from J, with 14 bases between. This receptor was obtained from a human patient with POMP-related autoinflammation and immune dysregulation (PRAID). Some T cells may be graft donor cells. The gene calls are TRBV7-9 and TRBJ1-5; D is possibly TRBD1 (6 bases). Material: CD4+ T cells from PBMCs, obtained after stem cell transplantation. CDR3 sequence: CASSPNGGANQPQHF. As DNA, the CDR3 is TGTGCCAGCAGCCCAAATGGGGGGGCCAATCAGCCCCAGCATTTT.